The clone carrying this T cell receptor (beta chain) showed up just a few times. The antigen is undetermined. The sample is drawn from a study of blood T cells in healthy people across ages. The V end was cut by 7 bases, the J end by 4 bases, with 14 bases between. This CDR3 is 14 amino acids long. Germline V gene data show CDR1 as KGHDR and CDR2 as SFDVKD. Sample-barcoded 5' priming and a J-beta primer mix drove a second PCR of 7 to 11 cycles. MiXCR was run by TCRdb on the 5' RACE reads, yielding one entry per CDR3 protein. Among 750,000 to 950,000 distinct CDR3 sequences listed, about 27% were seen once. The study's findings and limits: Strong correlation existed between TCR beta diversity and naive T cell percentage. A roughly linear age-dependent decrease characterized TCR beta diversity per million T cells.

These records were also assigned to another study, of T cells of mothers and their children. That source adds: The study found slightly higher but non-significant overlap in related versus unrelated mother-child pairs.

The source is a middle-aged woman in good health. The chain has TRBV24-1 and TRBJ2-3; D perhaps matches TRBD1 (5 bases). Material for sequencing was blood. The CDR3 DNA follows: TGTGCCACCAGCAGACAGTCCTCGGCAGATACGCAGTATTTT. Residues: CATSRQSSADTQYF.